This TCR beta chain was retrieved from a study of beta chain features in type 1 diabetes. Study-level information: Over all samples combined, 107,917,701 sorted cells were examined.

CDR3 length: 13 residues. Germline CDR1 is SGHTA and CDR2 is FQGNSA. V lost 5 bases, J lost 6 bases, and 14 bases lay in between. As every portion of the isolated RNA was reverse transcribed, the sequencing read expressed TCRB transcripts. Measured with immunoSEQ multiplex PCR; TCRdb has only the in-frame clones, and not every one. The sample has roughly 260,000 clones; approximately 10% are singletons. This clone was counted a few times. The target antigen is unknown. Study-level results: VDJ junctions from type 1 diabetes patients carried fewer insertions and larger deletions. For patients, the naive, central memory and Treg TCRB repertoires appeared more alike than for healthy donors. Within each of all four CD4+ subsets, Type 1 diabetes patients had TCRB CDR3s that were moderately but significantly shorter.

The chain is built from TRBV7-2 and TRBJ2-7; D is ambiguous. The receptor comes from a young man with type 1 diabetes. The source material was naive CD4+ T cells from blood. This CDR3 is CASSSSIVSEQYF. CDR3 in DNA: TGTGCCAGCAGCAGTAGTATAGTTTCCGAGCAGTACTTC.